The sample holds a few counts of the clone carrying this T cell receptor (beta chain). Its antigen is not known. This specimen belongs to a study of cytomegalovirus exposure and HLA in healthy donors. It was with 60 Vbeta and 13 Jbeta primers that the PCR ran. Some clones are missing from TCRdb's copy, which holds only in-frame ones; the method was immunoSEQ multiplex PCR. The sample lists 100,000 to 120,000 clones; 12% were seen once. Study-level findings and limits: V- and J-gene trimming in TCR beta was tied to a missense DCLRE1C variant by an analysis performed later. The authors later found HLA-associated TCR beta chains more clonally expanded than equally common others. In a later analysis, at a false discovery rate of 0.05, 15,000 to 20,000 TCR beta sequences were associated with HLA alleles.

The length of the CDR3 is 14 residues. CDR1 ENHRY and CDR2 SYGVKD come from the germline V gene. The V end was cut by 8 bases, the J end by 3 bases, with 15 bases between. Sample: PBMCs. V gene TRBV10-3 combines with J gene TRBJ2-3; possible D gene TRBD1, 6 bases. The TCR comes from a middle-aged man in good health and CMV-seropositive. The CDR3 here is CAIQPAQGTDTQYF. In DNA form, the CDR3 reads TGTGCCATCCAACCTGCCCAGGGGACAGATACGCAGTATTTT.